Listed here are 25 T cell receptor beta chains from one sample, sequenced in a study of cytomegalovirus exposure and HLA in healthy donors (dated by TCRdb to 2017 to 2019). Receptors were amplified or captured by the immunoSEQ multiplex PCR assay. For the multiplex PCR, a mixture combining 60 forward primers for TCR Vbeta segments and 13 reverse primers for TCR Jbeta segments was used. The immuneACCESS repertoire file appears here via TCRdb, limited to in-frame rearrangements. These files lack a portion of the clones; in checked studies, under half of the deficit traces to unresolved V genes, and the cause of the others is not known. The sample has some 150,000 clones on record, 72% of them singletons. 2% to 2.5% of the sample belongs to the ten largest clones. The source material was PBMCs. These receptor sequences come from a human donor in good health.

This chain links TRBV7-2 with TRBJ2-3; 9 bases align to TRBD2. V shed 5 bases, J shed 2 bases, and the junction held 11 bases outside the gene matches. Germline lookup yields CDR1 SGHTA and CDR2 FQGNSA. The CDR3 has 17 residues. The DNA for the CDR3 is TGTGCCAGCAGCGCTAGAAGCGGGGGGCTTCCCACAGATACGCAGTATTTT. Residues: CASSARSGGLPTDTQYF.

The CDR3 DNA follows: TGTGCCAGCAATATACTAGCGGGGGGATACGAGCAGTACTTC. Residues: CASNILAGGYEQYF. The chain joins TRBV2 to TRBJ2-5, with TRBD2 matching over 12 bases. The end of the DNA aligns better with TRBJ2-7, so the J call may be wrong. This CDR3 spans 14 amino acids. CDR1 is SNHLY and CDR2 is FYNNEI in the germline V gene.

V usage is TRBV11-3 and J usage is TRBJ2-2; a possible D gene is TRBD2 (7 bases). The germline V and J ends were trimmed by 3 bases and 4 bases, with 9 bases remaining between them. CDR1 and CDR2 (germline): SGHNT, YENEEA. The CDR3 is 14 amino acids. This CDR3 is CASSLGGATGELFF. The CDR3 DNA follows: TGTGCCAGCAGCTTGGGGGGGGCCACCGGGGAGCTGTTTTTT. Full variable domain (remainder filled in from reference TRBV11-3 and TRBJ2-2): EAGVVQSPRYKIIEKKQPVAFWCNPISGHNTLYWYLQNLGQGPELLIRYENEEAVDDSQLPKDRFSAERLKGVDSTLKIQPAELGDSAVYLCASSLGGATGELFFGEGSRLTVL.

The sample holds a few counts of this clone. The J gene is TRBJ2-2, the V gene TRBV19; possible D gene TRBD1, 5 bases. V gave up 1 base and J gave up 7 bases, with 7 bases separating them. The CDR3 consists of 13 residues. CDR1 and CDR2 from the germline V gene are LNHDA and SQIVND (reference sequence). In DNA form, the CDR3 reads TGTGCCAGTAGTATAGTAGGGGACGGGGAGCTGTTTTTT. Its protein is CASSIVGDGELFF.

This clone was observed a single time. This chain uses TRBV4-1 with TRBJ1-2, with D unclear. Trimming shortened V by 0 bases and J by 1 base, and 9 bases separated the two germline ends. Germline loops: CDR1 MGHRA, CDR2 YSYEKL. CDR3 length: 15 amino acids. The CDR3 loop is CASSQEEHLNYGYTF. The CDR3 DNA follows: TGCGCCAGCAGCCAAGAAGAACACCTTAACTATGGCTACACCTTC.

The chain links TRBV6-5 to TRBJ1-1; possibly TRBD1 for D (5 bases). In germline, CDR1 is MNHEY, CDR2 SVGAGI. The CDR3 is made up of 14 amino acids. Trimming left V 0 bases short and J 5 bases short, with 10 bases between. As DNA, the CDR3 is TGTGCCAGCAGTTACTCACCAGGGTTGACTGAAGCTTTCTTT. Protein sequence: CASSYSPGLTEAFF.

This clone was observed a handful of times. The chain links TRBV6-5 to TRBJ2-3, with D unclear. From germline, CDR1 is MNHEY and CDR2 SVGAGI. The V and J ends lost 5 bases and 5 bases respectively, with 8 bases between them. The CDR3 runs 12 residues. CDR3 bases: TGTGCCAGCAGTCAAGCCGGAGATACGCAGTATTTT. Residues: CASSQAGDTQYF.

V usage is TRBV29-1 and J usage is TRBJ1-1; 7 bases match TRBD1. CDR3 length: 12 amino acids. In germline, CDR1 is SQVTM, CDR2 ANQGSEA. CDR3 nucleotides: TGCAGAGGGGGCAGTATGAACACTGAAGCTTTCTTT. This sequence encodes CRGGSMNTEAFF.

V and J are TRBV2 and TRBJ2-2; 10 bases match TRBD2. Germline CDR1 reads SNHLY; CDR2 reads FYNNEI. V lost 1 base and J lost 1; bases outside the gene matches: 6. The CDR3 contains 18 residues. CDR3 in amino acids: CASSEVSGGAENTGELFF. The CDR3 DNA reads TGTGCCAGCAGTGAAGTGAGCGGGGGGGCCGAGAACACCGGGGAGCTGTTTTTT. The variable domain in full, with the rest retrieved from reference TRBV2 and TRBJ2-2, is EPEVTQTPSHQVTQMGQEVILRCVPISNHLYFYWYRQILGQKVEFLVSFYNNEISEKSEIFDDQFSVERPDGSNFTLKIRSTKLEDSAMYFCASSEVSGGAENTGELFFGEGSRLTVL.

This clone came up a few times. The chain links TRBV29-1 to TRBJ1-1; a possible D gene is TRBD1 (5 bases). CDR3 length: 13 amino acids. Trimming took off 4 bases at V and 4 bases at J, with 13 bases between the two ends. From germline, CDR1 is SQVTM and CDR2 ANQGSEA. The CDR3 is CSVVGQGVTEAFF. CDR3 in DNA: TGCAGCGTTGTGGGCCAAGGGGTCACTGAAGCTTTCTTT.

This sequence joins TRBV2 and TRBJ1-2; the D gene is possibly TRBD1 (5 bases). Germline assignment: CDR1 SNHLY and CDR2 FYNNEI. The CDR3 has 14 residues. V lost 3 bases and J 3 bases, leaving 11 bases between the germline ends. In DNA form, the CDR3 reads TGTGCCAGCAGTGACAGGCCCAGGGACTATGGCTACACCTTC. It translates to CASSDRPRDYGYTF.

The V call is TRBV19, the J call TRBJ2-1; 7 bases are a match to TRBD1. V was clipped by 6 bases and J by 9 bases; unmatched bases: 5. The CDR3 is made up of 12 amino acids. Germline CDR1 and CDR2: LNHDA and SQIVND (reference sequence). The chain's CDR3 is CASSRGMGEQFF. The CDR3 DNA reads TGTGCCAGTAGCAGGGGGATGGGTGAGCAGTTCTTC.

V gene TRBV4-2 combines with J gene TRBJ1-2; the D gene is possibly TRBD1 (5 bases). V was clipped by 4 bases and J by 6 bases, with 18 bases between them. This CDR3 has 15 amino acids. From germline, CDR1 is LGHNA and CDR2 YNFKEQ. This chain's CDR3 is CASSPIGGDEDGYTF. The CDR3 DNA reads TGTGCCAGCAGCCCGATCGGGGGGGATGAGGATGGCTACACCTTC.

The chain links TRBV9 to TRBJ2-7; 9 bases match TRBD2. The CDR3 length is 15 residues. Germline V CDR1 and CDR2: SGDLS, YYNGEE. Trimming removed 4 bases from V and 2 bases from J; junction bases left unmatched: 7. The DNA of the CDR3 is TGTGCCAGCAGCCCCCTAGCGGGGCCCCCCTACGAGCAGTACTTC. Residues: CASSPLAGPPYEQYF. The entire variable domain, with the rest obtained from reference TRBV9 and TRBJ2-7, is as follows: DSGVTQTPKHLITATGQRVTLRCSPRSGDLSVYWYQQSLDQGLQFLIQYYNGEERAKGNILERFSAQQFPDLHSELNLSSLELGDSALYFCASSPLAGPPYEQYFGPGTRLTVT.

This clone was observed a single time. This chain links TRBV10-1 with TRBJ2-1; D uncertain. V was shortened by 3 bases and J by 0 bases, with 6 bases between the two germline ends. The germline gives CDR1 WNHNN, CDR2 SYGVQD (reference sequence). CDR3 length: 14 amino acids. The CDR3 DNA reads as TGCGCCAGCAGTGAATCCTACTCCTACAATGAGCAGTTCTTC. This gives the protein CASSESYSYNEQFF.

This sequence joins TRBV6-6 and TRBJ1-4; D not resolved. The V gene lost 2 bases and the J gene lost 7 bases, with 11 bases spanning the gap. CDR1 and CDR2 (germline): MNHNY, SVGAGI (reference sequence). This CDR3 contains 14 residues. This chain's CDR3 is CASSYLREGEKLFF. The CDR3, as DNA: TGTGCCAGCAGTTACCTGCGAGAGGGTGAAAAACTGTTTTTT.

The chain links TRBV5-1 to TRBJ1-5; 7 bases map to TRBD1. Unmatched junction bases numbered 4, after V lost 4 bases and J lost 3 bases. CDR3 length: 14 amino acids. Germline V gene lookup returns CDR1 SGHRS and CDR2 YFSETQ. DNA for the CDR3: TGCGCCAGCAGCCCCGGGACAGACAATCAGCCCCAGCATTTT. This sequence encodes CASSPGTDNQPQHF. The whole variable domain, remainder taken from reference TRBV5-1 and TRBJ1-5, is KAGVTQTPRYLIKTRGQQVTLSCSPISGHRSVSWYQQTPGQGLQFLFEYFSETQRNKGNFPGRFSGRQFSNSRSEMNVSTLELGDSALYLCASSPGTDNQPQHFGDGTRLSIL.

As for this clone: An end of the junction does not agree with germline; a read error may underlie this. The gene calls are TRBV7-7 and TRBJ2-7; D might be TRBD2 (5 bases). Germline lookup yields CDR1 SSHAT and CDR2 FNYEAQ (reference sequence). The CDR3 totals 15 residues. The CDR3 bases are TGTGCTAGCAGCTTACGAGAGGGAGCCCCCTACGAGCAGTACTTC. Its translation is CASSLREGAPYEQYF.

The genes are TRBV7-9 and TRBJ1-5, with unresolved D. In germline, CDR1 is SEHNR, CDR2 FQNEAQ (reference sequence). The CDR3 is 14 amino acids. Trimming shortened V by 3 bases and J by 4 bases, and 10 bases separated the two germline ends. The CDR3 nucleotides are TGTGCCAGCAGCTTGGCCGGGAGAAATCAGCCCCAGCATTTT. Amino acid sequence: CASSLAGRNQPQHF.

The chain couples TRBV7-8 to TRBJ2-5, with 9 bases identical to TRBD2. The CDR3 is 16 amino acids. V shed 5 bases, J shed 1 base, and the junction held 8 bases outside the gene matches. Per the germline V gene, CDR1 is SGHVS and CDR2 is FQNEAQ. CDR3 coding DNA: TGTGCCAGCAGCCCCCCGACTAGCGGCCTCCAAGAGACCCAGTACTTC. Protein sequence: CASSPPTSGLQETQYF.

The chain couples TRBV15 to TRBJ1-6; D is perhaps TRBD1 (6 bases). The CDR3 sequence is 14 residues long. V shed 2 bases and J shed 5 bases, with 7 bases lying between them. CDR1 and CDR2 from the germline V gene are LNHNV and YYDKDF (reference sequence). The CDR3 bases are TGTGCCACCAGCAGACAGGGGAATAATTCACCCCTCCACTTT. Translation gives CATSRQGNNSPLHF.

V is TRBV6-6 and J is TRBJ1-1; D unclear. The CDR3 loop spans 15 amino acids. Trimming shortened V by 3 bases and J by 2 bases, and 13 bases separated the two germline ends. The germline V gene encodes CDR1 MNHNY and CDR2 SVGAGI (reference sequence). The CDR3 nucleotides are TGTGCCAGCAGTTATCCTGAGGGCCCAAACACTGAAGCTTTCTTT. Its translation is CASSYPEGPNTEAFF.

The rearrangement joins TRBV10-3 to TRBJ2-1, with D unclear. V lost 11 bases to trimming and J lost 5 bases, with 16 bases between them. The CDR3 loop spans 13 amino acids. The germline gives CDR1 ENHRY, CDR2 SYGVKD. The CDR3 nucleotides read TGTGCCCAAACAGAAAATCCAAACAATGAGCAGTTCTTC. Amino acids: CAQTENPNNEQFF.

The chain employs TRBV6-5 and TRBJ1-2, with D maybe TRBD1 (5 bases). Germline V lookup: CDR1 MNHEY, CDR2 SVGAGI. Trimming shortened V by 5 bases and J by 8 bases, and 15 bases separated the two germline ends. CDR3 length: 13 residues. The CDR3 DNA sequence: TGTGCCAGCAGTCCCCGCTGGGACTCCGGCTACACCTTC. Amino acid sequence: CASSPRWDSGYTF.

In this sample, this clone turned up once. This rearrangement joins TRBV27 to TRBJ1-3; D gene uncertain. The CDR3 runs 15 residues. The germline CDR1 and CDR2 sequences are MNHEY and SMNVEV (reference sequence). The V end was cut by 7 bases, the J end by 0 bases, with 13 bases between. CDR3 protein: CASIGRESSGNTIYF. In DNA form, the CDR3 reads TGTGCCAGCATTGGGCGGGAGAGCTCTGGAAACACCATATATTTT.